The source of this TCR beta chain is a study of blood T cell repertoires in COVID-19. The overall study: Collection of acute and convalescent COVID-19 samples took place in the United States, Italy and Spain. PBMCs, B-cell-depleted T cells, or T cells were the source of the cDNA or gDNA that made up the material.

The ends were cut back, 0 bases at V and 0 bases at J, with 9 bases in the middle. Germline V CDR1 and CDR2: MGHRA, YSYEKL. The CDR3 has 16 residues. Sequenced by immunoSEQ multiplex PCR; TCRdb stores in-frame clones only, minus some. The sample shows about 200,000 clones, roughly 90% of them seen only once. The rearrangement joins TRBV4-1 to TRBJ1-3; no reliable D call. This receptor was taken from a woman aged 70-85 years with acute or convalescent COVID-19. Sequences were obtained from peripheral blood. CDR3 in amino acids: CASSQELSSSGNTIYF. CDR3 coding DNA: TGCGCCAGCAGCCAAGAGTTATCGAGCTCTGGAAACACCATATATTTT.